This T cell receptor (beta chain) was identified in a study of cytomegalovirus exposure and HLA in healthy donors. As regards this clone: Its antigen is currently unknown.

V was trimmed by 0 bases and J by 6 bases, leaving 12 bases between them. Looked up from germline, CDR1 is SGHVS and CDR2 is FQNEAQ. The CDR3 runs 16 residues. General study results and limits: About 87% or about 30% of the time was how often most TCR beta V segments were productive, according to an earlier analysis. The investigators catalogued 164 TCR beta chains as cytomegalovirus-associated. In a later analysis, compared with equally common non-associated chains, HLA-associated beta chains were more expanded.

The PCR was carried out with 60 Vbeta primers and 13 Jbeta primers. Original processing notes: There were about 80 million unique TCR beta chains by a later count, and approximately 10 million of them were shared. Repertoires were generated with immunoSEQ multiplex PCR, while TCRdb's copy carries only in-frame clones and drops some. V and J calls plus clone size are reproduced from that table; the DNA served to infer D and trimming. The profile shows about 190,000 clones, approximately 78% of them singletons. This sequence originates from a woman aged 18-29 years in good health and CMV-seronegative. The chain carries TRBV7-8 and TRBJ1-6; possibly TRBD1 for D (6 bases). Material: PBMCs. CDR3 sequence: CASSLAKGHPNSPLHF. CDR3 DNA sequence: TGTGCCAGCAGCTTAGCAAAGGGACACCCTAATTCACCCCTCCACTTT.